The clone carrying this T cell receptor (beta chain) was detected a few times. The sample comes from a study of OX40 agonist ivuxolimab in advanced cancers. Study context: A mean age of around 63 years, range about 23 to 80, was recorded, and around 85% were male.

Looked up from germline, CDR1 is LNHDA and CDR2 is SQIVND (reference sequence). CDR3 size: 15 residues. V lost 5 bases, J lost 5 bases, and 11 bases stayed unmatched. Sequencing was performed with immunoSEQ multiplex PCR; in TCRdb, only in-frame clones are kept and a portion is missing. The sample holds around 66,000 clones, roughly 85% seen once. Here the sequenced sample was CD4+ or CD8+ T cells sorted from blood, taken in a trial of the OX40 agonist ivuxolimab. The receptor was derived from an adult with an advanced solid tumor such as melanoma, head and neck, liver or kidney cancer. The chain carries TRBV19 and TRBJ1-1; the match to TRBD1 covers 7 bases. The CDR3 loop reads CASSSKGGEGTEAFF. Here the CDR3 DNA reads TGTGCCAGTAGTTCTAAAGGGGGCGAGGGGACTGAAGCTTTCTTT.